The source of this T cell receptor beta chain is a study of CD8 T cells in ankylosing spondylitis. Whole-study findings and limits: In ankylosing spondylitis patients, matched synovial fluid reportedly showed significant enrichment of disease-linked clones. Several highly homologous variants formed a TCR beta motif that appeared characteristic of ankylosing spondylitis blood. In synovial fluid and blood from reactive arthritis, some motif variants were previously reported.

Using its own MiXCR run on the 5' RACE reads, TCRdb lists one record per CDR3 protein. In the table there are tens of thousands of distinct CDR3 sequences, about 29% of which are singletons. V gave up 9 bases and J gave up 1 base, with 17 bases separating them. This CDR3 is 15 amino acids long. Germline lookup yields CDR1 KGHDR and CDR2 SFDVKD. In the case of this clonotype: The antigen remains undetermined.

The specimen was synovial fluid, either unsorted or a sorted T cell fraction (not recorded which). V and J are TRBV24-1 and TRBJ1-1, with unresolved D. The TCR comes from a male donor with ankylosing spondylitis. The CDR3 coding sequence is TGTGCCACCCTTGAAAGCCCTGACACGAACACTGAAGCTTTCTTT. Its protein is CATLESPDTNTEAFF.